This section outlines one T cell receptor (beta chain) sequence together with its context. Its antigen remains unidentified. TCRdb reanalysed the RT-PCR reads using MiXCR and keeps one entry per CDR3 protein. Among approximately 520,000 distinct CDR3 sequences, roughly 25% were seen once, and the ten largest hold approximately 2%. Germline values: CDR1 SEHNR, CDR2 FQNEAQ (reference sequence). V lost 5 bases and J 5 bases, leaving 9 bases between the germline ends. This CDR3 comprises 12 residues. The data belong to a study of response to subunit inactivated influenza vaccine. General study findings and limits: Few additional T cells are recruited per seasonal influenza vaccination, authors suggested.

The sequence was obtained from a man in his forties or fifties who received an inactivated influenza vaccine. The rearrangement uses TRBV7-9 and TRBJ1-2; no reliable D call. Sequenced material: CD4+ T cells sorted from PBMCs, taken roughly 5 days after vaccination. CDR3 nucleotide sequence: TGTGCCAGCAGCCAAAGACCGTATGGCTACACCTTC. It translates to CASSQRPYGYTF. The full variable domain, completed using reference TRBV7-9 and TRBJ1-2, is DTGVSQNPRHKITKRGQNVTFRCDPISEHNRLYWYRQTLGQGPEFLTYFQNEAQLEKSRLLSDRFSAERPKGSFSTLEIQRTEQGDSAMYLCASSQRPYGYTFGSGTRLTVV.